Presented here are 5 T cell receptor beta chains from one specimen sequenced in a study of shared clonotypes between healthy human individuals. Profiled with immunoSEQ multiplex PCR; TCRdb holds only in-frame clones, not every one. The sample consists of about 1.5 million clones, roughly 96% of them appearing once. Specimen: naive CD4+ T cells sorted from blood. This sample's subset: CD45RA+ positively selected. Receptors originate from a man aged 25-45 years in good health.

The chain uses TRBV7-2 and TRBJ2-1; 8 bases map to TRBD2. The CDR3 loop spans 15 amino acids. The V gene's germline CDR1 is SGHTA and CDR2 FQGNSA. The trim removed 5 bases at V and 3 bases at J, leaving 6 bases unmatched. The CDR3 loop reads CASSEGAGGYNEQFF. In DNA form, the CDR3 reads TGTGCCAGCAGCGAAGGGGCGGGAGGCTACAATGAGCAGTTCTTC.

This rearrangement joins TRBV6-5 to TRBJ2-6; unclear D gene. Per germline, CDR1 MNHEY and CDR2 SVGAGI. V was clipped by 6 bases and J by 2 bases, with 8 bases between them. The CDR3 has 14 residues. CDR3 amino acids: CASSLLPGANVLTF. Here the CDR3 DNA reads TGTGCCAGCAGCTTACTTCCTGGGGCCAACGTCCTGACTTTC.

This rearrangement joins TRBV18 to TRBJ2-1, with D maybe TRBD2 (6 bases). This CDR3 comprises 15 residues. Germline-derived CDR1 and CDR2 are KGHSH and LQKENI. The V and J ends lost 1 base and 2 bases respectively, with 9 bases between them. This chain's CDR3 is CASSPLIAAYNEQFF. The CDR3 region has the DNA TGTGCCAGCTCACCACTCATAGCGGCCTACAATGAGCAGTTCTTC.

The chain employs TRBV11-3 and TRBJ2-2, with D perhaps matching TRBD2 (5 bases). This CDR3 has 15 amino acids. The V end was cut by 2 bases, the J end by 4 bases, with 11 bases between. CDR1 and CDR2 from the germline V gene are SGHNT and YENEEA. In DNA form, the CDR3 reads TGTGCCAGCAGCTTACTCGGCGGGCCCACCGGGGAGCTGTTTTTT. Protein product: CASSLLGGPTGELFF.

This chain uses TRBV25-1 with TRBJ2-3, with 7 bases aligning to TRBD2. CDR3 length equals 16 residues. Trimming at V came to 5 bases and at J to 6 bases, leaving 14 bases not matched to a gene. Germline values: CDR1 MGHDK, CDR2 SYGVNS. The CDR3: CASSKKTSRLGDTQYF. As DNA, the CDR3 is TGTGCCAGCAGTAAAAAGACTAGCCGTCTGGGGGATACGCAGTATTTT.